The source of this T cell receptor beta chain is a study of T cell changes during pregnancy in multiple sclerosis. Clones were read by immunoSEQ multiplex PCR, and TCRdb kept only the in-frame ones, dropping some. The data hold approximately 130,000 clones, with approximately 96% observed a single time. The sequenced sample was peripheral blood, obtained after pregnancy. This TCR came from a female donor with multiple sclerosis, enrolled in a pregnancy study.

CDR3 DNA sequence: TGCGCCAGCAGCTTCGACTCGGGCACAGATACGCAGTATTTT. This gives the protein CASSFDSGTDTQYF. The gene calls are TRBV5-1 and TRBJ2-3; no definite D call. Trimming pared 2 bases from V and 1 base from J, leaving 8 bases between. CDR1 is SGHRS, CDR2 YFSETQ, per germline. There are 14 residues in the CDR3.